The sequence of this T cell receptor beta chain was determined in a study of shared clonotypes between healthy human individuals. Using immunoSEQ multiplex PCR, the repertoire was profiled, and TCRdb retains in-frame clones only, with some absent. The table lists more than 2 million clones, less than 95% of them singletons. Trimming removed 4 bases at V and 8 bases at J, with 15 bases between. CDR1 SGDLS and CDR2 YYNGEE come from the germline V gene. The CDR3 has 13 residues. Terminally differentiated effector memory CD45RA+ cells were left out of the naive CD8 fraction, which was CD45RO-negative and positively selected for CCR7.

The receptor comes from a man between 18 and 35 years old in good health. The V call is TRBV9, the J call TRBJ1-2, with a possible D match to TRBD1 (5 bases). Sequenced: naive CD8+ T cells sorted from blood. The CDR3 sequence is CASSTPGGPGYTF. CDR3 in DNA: TGTGCCAGCAGCACCCCTGGGGGACCCGGCTACACCTTC.